The sequence of this T cell receptor beta chain was determined in a study of T cells in Graves' hyperthyroidism and ophthalmopathy. RNA transcripts gave rise to amplified TCR beta CDR3 regions. An initial round of RT-PCR targeting the TCR CDR3 relied on the HTBI primer set. TCRdb re-analysed the multiplex PCR reads in MiXCR, keeping a single row per CDR3 protein. The table includes some 760,000 distinct CDR3 sequences, 14% detected once. On this clonotype itself: A junction boundary mismatches the germline segment, possibly from a read error.

Germline V gene data show CDR1 as SQVTM and CDR2 as ANQGSEA. The CDR3 is 15 amino acids. The material sequenced was blood. The sequence was collected from a woman between 18 and 29 years old with Graves' hyperthyroidism. The chain joins TRBV29-1 to TRBJ2-3; 7 bases align to TRBD2. The CDR3 coding sequence is TGCGGCGTCGGCCGCGGGAGAGGTAGCACAGATACGCAGTATTTT. Encoded protein: CGVGRGRGSTDTQYF.